This T cell receptor (beta chain) was sequenced for a study of shared clonotypes between healthy human individuals (TCRdb year 2020). A note on the overall study: The cohort comprised a couple of women and a few men aged 18 to 49 years. Each donor's leukapheresis produced roughly between about 0.9 and 9.5 billion PBMCs. The study deeply sequenced blood TCR repertoires of 5 or 6 healthy adults to estimate repertoire size and the extent of clonotype sharing between individuals. Per donor, three plates each were used for CD4 naive and CD4 memory, two for CD8 naive, and one for CD8 memory. To increase sequencing depth and limit assay-specific biases, different laboratories used diverse techniques to prepare libraries and sequence TCR repertoires.

Of note for this clone: What this receptor recognizes is not known. Base qualities are not provided; no much larger clone lies one nucleotide away.

From a lookup of the germline V gene (reference sequence), CDR1 and CDR2 are LNHDA and SQIVND. CDR3 length: 16 amino acids, cysteine to phenylalanine. Only the CDR3 portion is preserved as DNA: 48 bases, with reading frame beginning at the first base. Trimming removed 5 bases from V and 0 bases from J, leaving 15 bases between the germline ends. The donors were healthy, HIV-negative adults with no recently reported acute infections or vaccinations. Every donor was a Caucasian adult residing in Nashville, Tennessee, USA. Magnetic negative selection was used to enrich CD4+ T cells, after which naive cells were positively selected on CD45RA and the negative fraction became the memory subset. Blood was obtained by leukapheresis, after which PBMCs were separated by Ficoll-Histopaque density gradient centrifugation and cryopreserved in liquid nitrogen vapor phase. Analytical flow cytometry was used to check the purity and quantity of every magnetically sorted T cell population. Genomic DNA was isolated from each sorted fraction and quantified by UV absorbance on a Nanodrop 2000c.

Here is what the overall study found, with its caveats: Sharing across a few donors was observed for around 4.8% of naive CD4, 3% to 4% of naive CD8, over 2% of memory CD4, and about 0.39% of memory CD8 clonotypes. Estimated clonotype richness was generally larger for naive than for memory subsets. Sampling was restricted to blood, and TCR repertoires in tissues likely differ from the TCR repertoires found in blood. Based on pairwise subsampling, the degree of clonotype sharing among donors was expected to be affected by sequencing depth. Because the study included only a small number of donors, the genetic and exposure-history diversity represented was limited. Higher generation probabilities were observed for clonotypes shared by all four sorted-subset donors than for non-shared clonotypes. Even with the large sequencing depth, rarefaction of the sorted-subset datasets indicated that sequencing was incomplete.

Using the deep immunoSEQ assay, multiplex PCR amplified TCR CDR3 regions from genomic DNA. Extracted genomic DNA from each cell subset was distributed evenly across all wells of several immunoSEQ 96-well plates, and each plate was treated as a replicate. For sorted subsets, roughly 200 ng genomic DNA, equal to tens of thousands of T cell genomes, was loaded into each replicate PCR. Purified libraries were measured with a Qubit 3.0 fluorometer, size-checked on a Bioanalyzer 2100, and measured again with the KAPA Library Quantification kit. Every immunoSEQ 96-well plate was sequenced on a dedicated single-read 150-cycle Illumina NextSeq 550 flow cell. As for how the authors treated the data: The immunoSEQ output contained only junctional sequences without quality scores, so filtering could not match that applied to full-length reads. To assign V/J genes and CDR3, sequences were annotated against IMGT germline references using PyIR, a Python wrapper for IgBLAST v1.9. Any read was removed if the V/J assignment was weak (E-value above 1e-6), the CDR3 was missing, or the read contained stop codons, out-of-frame junctions, or ambiguous translated residues. A V3J clonotype was defined by an identical inferred V gene, J gene, and CDR3 amino acid sequence. Percentage overlap between repertoires was computed as shared unique clonotypes divided by the size of the smaller repertoire. RTK rarefaction, the Chao1 estimator, and Recon v2.1 estimates of unobserved clonotypes were used to assess repertoire richness. For all TCRbeta clonotypes obtained by the gDNA method from a handful of donors, generation probabilities were computed with OLGA. In its TCRdb copy, this immuneACCESS table keeps in-frame sequences only and misses some clones. Where compared with another copy, unresolved V genes explain less than half of these, and the others have no known cause. That table gives V, J and clone size, and the DNA gave D and trimming. Here the sample has under 1,900,000 clones; approximately 98.5% occur a single time. In total, the top ten clones hold around 0.38% of the sample.

The receptor's source is a man aged 25 to 40 in good health. Sequencing was performed on naive CD4+ T cells sorted from blood. Reading the label with the study, this specimen's cell subset or site is: CD45RA+ positively selected. The V gene is TRBV19 and the J gene is TRBJ2-3; TRBD2 is a possible D gene, resting on 6 matching bases. The CDR3 loop reads CASSPSGLRSTDTQYF. The sequence in DNA is TGTGCCAGTAGTCCCTCGGGACTCCGAAGCACAGATACGCAGTATTTT. Supplemented by the reference TRBV19 and TRBJ2-3 proteins around the CDR3, the complete variable domain is DGGITQSPKYLFRKEGQNVTLSCEQNLNHDAMYWYRQDPGQGLRLIYYSQIVNDFQKGDIAEGYSVSREKKESFPLTVTSAQKNPTAFYLCASSPSGLRSTDTQYFGPGTRLTVL.